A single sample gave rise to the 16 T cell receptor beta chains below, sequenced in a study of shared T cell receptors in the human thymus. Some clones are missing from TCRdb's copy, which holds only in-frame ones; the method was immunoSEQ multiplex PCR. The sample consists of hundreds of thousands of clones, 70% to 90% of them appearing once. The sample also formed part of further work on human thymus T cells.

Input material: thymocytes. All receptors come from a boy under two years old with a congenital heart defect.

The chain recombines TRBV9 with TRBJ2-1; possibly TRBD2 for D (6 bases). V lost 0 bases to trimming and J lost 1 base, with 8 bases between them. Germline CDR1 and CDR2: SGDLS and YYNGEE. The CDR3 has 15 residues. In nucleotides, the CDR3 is TGTGCCAGCAGCGTAGGCGGGGCGTCCTACAATGAGCAGTTCTTC. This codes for CASSVGGASYNEQFF.

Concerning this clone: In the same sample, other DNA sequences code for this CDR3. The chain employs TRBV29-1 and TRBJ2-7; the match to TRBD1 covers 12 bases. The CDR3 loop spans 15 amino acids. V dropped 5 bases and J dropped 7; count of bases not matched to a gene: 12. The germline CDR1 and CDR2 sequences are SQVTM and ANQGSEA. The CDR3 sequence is CSVLVEGQGAREQYF. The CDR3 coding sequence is TGCAGCGTTCTCGTTGAGGGACAGGGGGCCAGGGAGCAGTACTTC.

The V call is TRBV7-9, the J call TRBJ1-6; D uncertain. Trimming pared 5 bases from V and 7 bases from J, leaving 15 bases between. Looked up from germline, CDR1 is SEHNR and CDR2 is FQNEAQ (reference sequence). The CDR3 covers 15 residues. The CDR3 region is CASSPFPRGNSPLHF. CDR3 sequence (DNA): TGTGCCAGCAGCCCCTTTCCCCGAGGGAATTCACCCCTCCACTTT.

CDR3 sequence: CATYRVQDTEAFF. The CDR3 nucleotides are TGTGCCACATACAGGGTACAGGACACTGAAGCTTTCTTT. The V call is TRBV9, the J call TRBJ1-1; D is possibly TRBD1 (6 bases). The V end was cut by 9 bases, the J end by 3 bases, with 15 bases between. CDR1 is SGDLS and CDR2 is YYNGEE in the germline V gene. The CDR3 consists of 13 residues.

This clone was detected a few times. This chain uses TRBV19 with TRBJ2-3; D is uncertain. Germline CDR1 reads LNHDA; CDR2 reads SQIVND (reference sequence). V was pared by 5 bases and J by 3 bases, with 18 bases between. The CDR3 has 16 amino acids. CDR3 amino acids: CASSHKTEPRTDTQYF. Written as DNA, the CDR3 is TGTGCCAGTAGTCATAAGACTGAGCCACGTACAGATACGCAGTATTTT.

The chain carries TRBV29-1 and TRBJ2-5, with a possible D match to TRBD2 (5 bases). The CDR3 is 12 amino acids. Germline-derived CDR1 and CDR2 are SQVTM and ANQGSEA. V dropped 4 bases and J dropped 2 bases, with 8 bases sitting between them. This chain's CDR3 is CSVGTGQETQYF. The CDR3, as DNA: TGCAGCGTTGGGACGGGACAAGAGACCCAGTACTTC. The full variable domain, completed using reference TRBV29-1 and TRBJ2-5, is SAVISQKPSRDICQRGTSLTIQCQVDSQVTMMFWYRQQPGQSLTLIATANQGSEATYESGFVIDKFPISRPNLTFSTLTVSNMSPEDSSIYLCSVGTGQETQYFGPGTRLLVL.

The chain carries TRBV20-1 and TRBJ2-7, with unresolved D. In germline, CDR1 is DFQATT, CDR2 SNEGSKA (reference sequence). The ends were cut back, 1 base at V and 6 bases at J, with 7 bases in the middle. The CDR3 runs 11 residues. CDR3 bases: TGCAGTGCTAGAGCCCTCCCCGAGCAGTACTTC. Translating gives CSARALPEQYF.

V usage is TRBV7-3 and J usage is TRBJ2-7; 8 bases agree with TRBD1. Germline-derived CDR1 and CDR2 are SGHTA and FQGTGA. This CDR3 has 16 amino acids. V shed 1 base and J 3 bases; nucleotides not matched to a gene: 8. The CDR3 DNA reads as TGTGCCAGCAGCTTAAGGGCAGGGGGCGATATCTACGAGCAGTACTTC. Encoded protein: CASSLRAGGDIYEQYF.

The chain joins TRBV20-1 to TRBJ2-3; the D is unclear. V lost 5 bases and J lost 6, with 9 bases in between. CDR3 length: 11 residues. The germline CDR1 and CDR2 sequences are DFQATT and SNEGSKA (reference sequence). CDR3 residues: CSAHGADTQYF. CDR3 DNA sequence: TGCAGTGCTCACGGAGCGGATACGCAGTATTTT.

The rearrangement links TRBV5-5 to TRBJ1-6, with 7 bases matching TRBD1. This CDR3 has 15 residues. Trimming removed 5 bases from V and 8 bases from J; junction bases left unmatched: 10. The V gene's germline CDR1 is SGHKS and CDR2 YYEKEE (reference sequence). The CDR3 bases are TGTGCCAGCAGGGGCACAGGGGATTCGGATTCACCCCTCCACTTT. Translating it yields CASRGTGDSDSPLHF.

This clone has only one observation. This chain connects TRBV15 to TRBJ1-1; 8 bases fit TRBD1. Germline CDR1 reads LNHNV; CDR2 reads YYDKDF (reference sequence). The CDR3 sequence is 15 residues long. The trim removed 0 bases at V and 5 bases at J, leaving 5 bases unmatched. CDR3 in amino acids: CATSRETGGGTEAFF. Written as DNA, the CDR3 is TGTGCCACCAGCAGAGAAACAGGGGGAGGGACTGAAGCTTTCTTT.

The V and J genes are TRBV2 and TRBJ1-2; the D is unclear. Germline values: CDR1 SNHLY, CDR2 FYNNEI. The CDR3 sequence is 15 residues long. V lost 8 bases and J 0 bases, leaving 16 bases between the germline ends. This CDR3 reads CASGQAELANYGYTF. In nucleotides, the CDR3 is TGTGCCAGCGGGCAGGCCGAACTCGCTAACTATGGCTACACCTTC.

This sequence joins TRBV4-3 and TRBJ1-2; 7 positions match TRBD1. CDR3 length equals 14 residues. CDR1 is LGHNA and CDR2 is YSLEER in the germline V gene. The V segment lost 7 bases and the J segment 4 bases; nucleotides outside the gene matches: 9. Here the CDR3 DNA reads TGCGCCAGCAAATCCGACAGGGTGGCCTATGGCTACACCTTC. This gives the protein CASKSDRVAYGYTF.

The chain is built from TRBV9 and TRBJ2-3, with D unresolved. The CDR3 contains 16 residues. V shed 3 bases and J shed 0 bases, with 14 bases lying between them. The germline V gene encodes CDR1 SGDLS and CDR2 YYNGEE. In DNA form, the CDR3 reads TGTGCCAGCAGCGGAAGTAAGCCAGGAAGCACAGATACGCAGTATTTT. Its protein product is CASSGSKPGSTDTQYF.

The CDR3: CASSLSGPTSGSGQETQYF. The CDR3, as DNA: TGTGCCAGCAGTTTATCCGGTCCGACTAGCGGGAGTGGGCAAGAGACCCAGTACTTC. This sequence joins TRBV27 and TRBJ2-5, with TRBD2 identical over 12 bases. V shed 0 bases, J shed 2 bases, and the junction held 10 bases outside the gene matches. This CDR3 region has 19 residues. CDR1 and CDR2 (germline): MNHEY, SMNVEV (reference sequence).

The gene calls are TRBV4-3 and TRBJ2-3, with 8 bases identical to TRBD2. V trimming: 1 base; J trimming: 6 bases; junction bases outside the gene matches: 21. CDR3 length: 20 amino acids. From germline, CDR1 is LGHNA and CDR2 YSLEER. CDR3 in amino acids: CASSQGTWSPSGHQRDTQYF. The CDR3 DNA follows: TGCGCCAGCAGCCAAGGTACGTGGTCTCCTAGCGGGCACCAACGGGATACGCAGTATTTT.